The clone carrying this TCR beta chain was found a few times. The data were obtained in a study of T cells in Graves' hyperthyroidism and ophthalmopathy. It was RNA transcripts that yielded the amplified TCR beta CDR3 regions. The HTBI primer set was used in a first-round RT-PCR of the TCR CDR3. TCRdb processed the multiplex PCR reads anew with MiXCR; each CDR3 protein has one entry. The table shows a few hundred thousand distinct CDR3 sequences, with about 15% occurring only once. This receptor was taken from a woman in her 30s with Graves' hyperthyroidism. Sequencing used blood.

The CDR3, as DNA: TGTGCCAGCAGTTTCCGGGACAGTAGTGAAGCTTTCTTT. It codes for CASSFRDSSEAFF. The rearrangement uses TRBV27 and TRBJ1-1; 7 nucleotides match TRBD1. The CDR3 totals 13 residues. The J segment lost 7 bases and the V segment lost 3 bases, leaving 5 bases of the junction unmatched. Per germline, CDR1 MNHEY and CDR2 SMNVEV (reference sequence).